This T cell receptor beta chain was identified in a study of T cell responses to AZD1222 COVID-19 vaccine. Study-level findings and limits: Regions 160-218 and 743-854 dominated among vaccine-associated CD4 TCRs spanning spike. None of the repertoires were sampled until the peak T cell response had passed. Possibly, clonal diversity was underestimated; donors were largely white British and included more females. Baseline seropositivity occurred in only six or seven AZD1222 recipients.

Concerning this clone itself: Its target is unknown.

Assay: immunoSEQ multiplex PCR; the TCRdb copy retains only in-frame clones and omits some. The data contain 100,000 to 150,000 clones, more than 75% of them seen just once; the ten biggest clones take up under 25%. CDR1 is LGHNA and CDR2 is YSLEER in the germline V gene. The V and J ends lost 4 bases and 4 bases respectively, with 10 bases between them. The CDR3 length is 13 residues. The chain combines TRBV4-3 with TRBJ1-2, with D unresolved. The sequencing used peripheral blood, collected on day 0 of AZD1222 vaccination. The source of this sequence is an adult in good health. CDR3 in amino acids: CASSPAGVYGYTF. As DNA, the CDR3 is TGCGCCAGCAGCCCGGCGGGAGTCTATGGCTACACCTTC.